The 27 T cell receptor beta chains reported below all come from one sample, sequenced in a study of molecular identifiers for immune sequencing clone quantification (dated by TCRdb to 2016 to 2019). The library was made by PCR. Reads for this sample came from a NextSeq 500. Clones were called with MiXCR by TCRdb after fastp trimmed the public reads at Q25, and only in-frame beta chains were retained. Each entry is one CDR3 protein sequence, shown with its most common DNA and genes. A total of around 470,000 distinct CDR3 sequences appear in this sample, roughly 25% of them only once. Roughly 0.79% of the sample belongs to the ten largest clones. The sequencing input was naive CD8+ T cells from blood, with Jurkat cell RNA spiked in. What the cell subset or site label conveys for this sample: FACS-sorted CD8+CD4-CCR7+CD45RA+ naive T cells. These receptors were obtained from a human donor in good health. Some libraries in this study had Jurkat cell RNA spiked in.

As concerns this clonotype: Given a much more abundant clone one base away, this may be a read error. The DNA for the CDR3 is TGTGCCAGCAGCTTAGGAGCTGACTCCACCGGGAAGCTGTTTTTT. Protein product: CASSLGADSTGKLFF. V is TRBV7-9 and J is TRBJ2-2, with D maybe TRBD2 (5 bases). The CDR3 has 15 residues. Germline V gene data show CDR1 as SEHNR and CDR2 as FQNEAQ (reference sequence).

The V and J genes are TRBV10-3 and TRBJ2-5; 10 nucleotides align to TRBD2. With V trimmed by 3 bases and J by 3 bases, 4 bases remained unmatched. The CDR3 covers 15 residues. The germline CDR1 and CDR2 sequences are ENHRY and SYGVKD. The CDR3 coding sequence is TGTGCCATCAGTGATAGGCTAGCGGGGGAAGAGACCCAGTACTTC. Translation gives CAISDRLAGEETQYF.

This clonotype has more than one count but fewer than ten. This chain links TRBV19 with TRBJ2-4; TRBD1 is a possible D gene (6 bases). The germline CDR1 and CDR2 sequences are LNHDA and SQIVND (reference sequence). There are 12 residues in the CDR3. The V gene lost 6 bases and the J gene lost 12 bases, with 15 bases spanning the gap. As DNA, the CDR3 is TGTGCCAGTAGCTCCATACCGGACAGTCAGTACTTC. This encodes CASSSIPDSQYF.

This chain uses TRBV15 with TRBJ2-7; weak D call: TRBD2 (5 bases). In germline, CDR1 is LNHNV, CDR2 YYDKDF (reference sequence). The CDR3 sequence is 14 residues long. The V end was cut by 4 bases, the J end by 4 bases, with 14 bases between. The CDR3 region is CATSTRGSSYEQYF. The CDR3 DNA reads TGTGCCACCAGCACCAGAGGGAGCAGTTACGAGCAGTACTTC. Filled out from reference TRBV15 and TRBJ2-7, the complete variable domain reads DAMVIQNPRYQVTQFGKPVTLSCSQTLNHNVMYWYQQKSSQAPKLLFHYYDKDFNNEADTPDNFQSRRPNTSFCFLDIRSPGLGDTAMYLCATSTRGSSYEQYFGPGTRLTVT.

This clonotype was detected only a few times. The chain carries TRBV12-3 or TRBV12-4 and TRBJ2-5, with 10 positions matching TRBD2. This CDR3 contains 15 residues. Germline trimming cut 5 bases from V and 5 bases from J; bases unmatched to any gene: 8. As DNA, the CDR3 is TGTGCCAGCAGTCCACAGCGGGGGGGAGGGGAGACCCAGTACTTC. Amino acids: CASSPQRGGGETQYF.

A word on this clonotype: A read error is possible here, since a much larger clone lies one base away. V usage is TRBV27 and J usage is TRBJ2-5; 8 positions agree with TRBD2. The CDR3 covers 15 residues. CDR1 MNHEY and CDR2 SMNVEV come from the germline V gene (reference sequence). CDR3 nucleotide sequence: TGTGCCAGCGGTTTAGTGGCGGGGGGCCGAGAGACCCAGTACTTC. Encoded protein: CASGLVAGGRETQYF.

The V gene is TRBV30, the J gene TRBJ2-1; D is ambiguous. Trimming stripped 2 bases from V and 0 bases from J, with 11 bases between. Germline assignment: CDR1 GTSNPN and CDR2 SVGIG (reference sequence). This CDR3 has 15 residues. In DNA form, the CDR3 reads TGTGCCTGGAGTCTTACAGCTAGCTCCTACAATGAGCAGTTCTTC. It yields the protein CAWSLTASSYNEQFF. Drawing the rest from reference TRBV30 and TRBJ2-1, the complete variable domain is SQTIHQWPATLVQPVGSPLSLECTVEGTSNPNLYWYRQAAGRGLQLLFYSVGIGQISSEVPQNLSASRPQDRQFILSSKKLLLSDSGFYLCAWSLTASSYNEQFFGPGTRLTVL.

In this sample, this clonotype turned up a few times. A much more abundant neighbour one base away suggests this may be a read error. This CDR3 fails to terminate in the conserved phenylalanine or tryptophan, so it likely reflects a read error. The rearrangement links TRBV29-1 to TRBJ2-5; D is possibly TRBD2 (6 bases). V dropped 6 bases and J dropped 5 bases, with 16 bases sitting between them. The CDR3 runs 13 residues. Germline V gives CDR1 SQVTM, CDR2 ANQGSEA. The CDR3 loop is CSVSPGTSETQYS. CDR3 nucleotide sequence: TGCAGCGTGAGCCCCGGGACTTCGGAGACCCAGTACTCC.

This clonotype came up many times. This sequence joins TRBV4-3 and TRBJ2-5; D not certain. The length of the CDR3 is 15 residues. Looked up from germline, CDR1 is LGHNA and CDR2 is YSLEER. V was pared by 0 bases and J by 1 base, with 9 bases between. CDR3 DNA sequence: TGCGCCAGCAGCCAAGATAGAACCTTCCAAGAGACCCAGTACTTC. Protein: CASSQDRTFQETQYF.

The chain links TRBV2 to TRBJ2-5, with TRBD2 matching 14 bases. The V and J ends lost 3 bases and 5 bases, in that order; junction bases with no gene match: 8. The CDR3 is made up of 17 amino acids. Germline loops: CDR1 SNHLY, CDR2 FYNNEI. CDR3 in amino acids: CASSDPGLAGVGETQYF. CDR3 bases: TGTGCCAGCAGTGACCCGGGACTAGCGGGAGTCGGGGAGACCCAGTACTTC. The complete variable domain, with remaining parts taken from reference TRBV2 and TRBJ2-5, reads EPEVTQTPSHQVTQMGQEVILRCVPISNHLYFYWYRQILGQKVEFLVSFYNNEISEKSEIFDDQFSVERPDGSNFTLKIRSTKLEDSAMYFCASSDPGLAGVGETQYFGPGTRLLVL.

This clonotype has only a few counts. The genes are TRBV20-1 and TRBJ2-7, with 7 bases matching TRBD2. The CDR3 consists of 14 residues. CDR1 and CDR2 from the germline V gene are DFQATT and SNEGSKA (reference sequence). V was clipped by 6 bases and J by 2 bases; unmatched bases: 10. CDR3 bases: TGCAGTGCCCGCCCTCGGCGGGGGACCTACGAGCAGTACTTC. The encoded protein is CSARPRRGTYEQYF.

The sample holds a few counts of this clonotype. V gene TRBV3-1 combines with J gene TRBJ1-2, with no clear D. Looked up from germline, CDR1 is LGHDT and CDR2 is YNNKEL (reference sequence). The CDR3 length is 14 residues. Trimming removed 4 bases at V and 4 bases at J, with 13 bases between. The CDR3 region has the DNA TGTGCCAGCAGCCCCCTTACAGATTCCTATGGCTACACCTTC. Translation gives CASSPLTDSYGYTF. Complete variable domain (other parts from reference TRBV3-1 and TRBJ1-2): DTAVSQTPKYLVTQMGNDKSIKCEQNLGHDTMYWYKQDSKKFLKIMFSYNNKELIINETVPNRFSPKSPDKAHLNLHINSLELGDSAVYFCASSPLTDSYGYTFGSGTRLTVV.

This clonotype turned up a few times. The chain uses TRBV6-2 or TRBV6-3 and TRBJ2-3; D ambiguous. The V end lost 6 bases, the J end lost 14 bases, and 18 bases lay between the germline ends. This CDR3 spans 12 amino acids. The V gene's germline CDR1 is MNHEY and CDR2 SVGEGT. Here the CDR3 DNA reads TGTGCCAGCAGCCTAAATGACAATTGGTGGTATTTT. This codes for CASSLNDNWWYF.

Note on this clonotype: Possible read error: a much larger clone is one base away. This chain links TRBV7-6 with TRBJ2-3; a weak D match, TRBD2 (7 bases). The CDR3 loop spans 18 amino acids. V shed 3 bases and J shed 2 bases, with 21 bases lying between them. CDR1 SGHVS and CDR2 FNYEAQ come from the germline V gene. CDR3 in amino acids: CASSFVSQRGGITDTQYF. CDR3 coding DNA: TGTGCCAGCAGCTTCGTCTCCCAGAGGGGGGGCATCACAGATACGCAGTATTTT.

The V and J genes are TRBV13 and TRBJ2-3; 13 bases are a match to TRBD2. Germline V CDR1 and CDR2: PRHDT, FYEKMQ (reference sequence). The CDR3 covers 18 residues. V lost 4 bases and J lost 3; bases outside the gene matches: 10. CDR3 protein: CASSSKLAGGFRTDTQYF. In nucleotides, the CDR3 is TGTGCCAGCAGCTCAAAACTAGCGGGGGGGTTTCGGACAGATACGCAGTATTTT.

This clonotype was seen at least ten times. This chain uses TRBV7-2 with TRBJ1-3; D not resolved. This CDR3 contains 17 residues. Germline V gives CDR1 SGHTA, CDR2 FQGNSA. Deletions cut 5 bases from V and 0 bases from J, with 17 bases between. CDR3 nucleotide sequence: TGTGCCAGCAGCCCCGGGAAGGCGCCGTTCTCTGGAAACACCATATATTTT. It codes for CASSPGKAPFSGNTIYF.

The chain joins TRBV11-2 to TRBJ1-5, with D possibly matching TRBD1 (5 bases). Germline-derived CDR1 and CDR2 are SGHAT and FQNNGV. This CDR3 region has 15 residues. V was pared by 5 bases and J by 6 bases, with 17 bases between. In DNA form, the CDR3 reads TGTGCCAGCAGCGAGGGGCGTCAGGGCGGTCAGCCCCAGCATTTT. Translated, it gives CASSEGRQGGQPQHF.

Regarding this clonotype: The junction does not match germline at one end; this may be a read error. This chain connects TRBV12-3 or TRBV12-4 to TRBJ2-2, with TRBD1 matching 8 bases. The CDR3 is 15 residues long. In DNA form, the CDR3 reads TGTGCCAGCAGTTACGGACAGGGAGGCACCGGGGAGCCGTTTTTT. It codes for CASSYGQGGTGEPFF.

This clonotype was detected many times. The rearrangement joins TRBV6-5 to TRBJ2-3; D perhaps matches TRBD1 (6 bases). Germline lookup yields CDR1 MNHEY and CDR2 SVGAGI. The CDR3 is made up of 13 amino acids. The germline V and J ends were trimmed by 3 bases and 3 bases, with 7 bases remaining between them. The CDR3 region is CASSYTGTDTQYF. CDR3 sequence (DNA): TGTGCCAGCAGTTATACAGGGACAGATACGCAGTATTTT.

The chain is built from TRBV7-9 and TRBJ1-4; D gene unclear. The V gene's germline CDR1 is SEHNR and CDR2 FQNEAQ (reference sequence). V was cut by 5 bases and J by 8 bases, with 12 bases left in between. This CDR3 is 13 amino acids long. The CDR3 nucleotides are TGTGCCAGCAGCGGGGTGACTTGGGAAAAACTGTTTTTT. Protein: CASSGVTWEKLFF. The full variable domain, in which reference TRBV7-9 and TRBJ1-4 provide the parts outside the CDR3, is DTGVSQNPRHKITKRGQNVTFRCDPISEHNRLYWYRQTLGQGPEFLTYFQNEAQLEKSRLLSDRFSAERPKGSFSTLEIQRTEQGDSAMYLCASSGVTWEKLFFGSGTQLSVL.

This clonotype was observed many times. The chain joins TRBV20-1 to TRBJ2-4; no clear D gene. Trimming cost V 6 bases and J 5 bases, with 20 bases left between them. The CDR3 loop spans 15 amino acids. In germline, CDR1 is DFQATT, CDR2 SNEGSKA (reference sequence). CDR3 protein: CSARSINLPENIQYF. The CDR3 bases are TGCAGTGCGCGGTCAATAAATCTTCCCGAAAACATTCAGTACTTC.

This clonotype was counted at least ten times. The chain uses TRBV2 and TRBJ2-3; D is perhaps TRBD2 (6 bases). Per germline, CDR1 SNHLY and CDR2 FYNNEI. Trimming pared 7 bases from V and 2 bases from J, leaving 10 bases between. The CDR3 is 13 residues long. The chain's CDR3 is CASNGGVTDTQYF. CDR3 in DNA: TGTGCCAGCAACGGGGGTGTCACAGATACGCAGTATTTT.

This clonotype showed up many times. This chain links TRBV16 with TRBJ1-6, with D possibly being TRBD1 (6 bases). V lost 4 bases and J lost 4, with 14 bases in between. The CDR3 consists of 16 residues. Germline CDR1 reads KGHSY; CDR2 reads FQNENV. CDR3 region: CASSRKPGDYNSPLHF. The CDR3 nucleotides are TGTGCCAGCAGCCGCAAACCAGGGGATTATAATTCACCCCTCCACTTT.

This clonotype was seen ten or more times. This chain links TRBV15 with TRBJ1-1; TRBD1 agrees at 7 bases. Germline-derived CDR1 and CDR2 are LNHNV and YYDKDF (reference sequence). J was trimmed by 1 base and V by 0 bases; bases with no gene match: 2. The CDR3 is 15 residues long. The CDR3 here is CATSRDRGPNTEAFF. The CDR3 DNA is TGTGCCACCAGCAGAGATAGGGGGCCGAACACTGAAGCTTTCTTT. Drawing the rest from reference TRBV15 and TRBJ1-1, the complete variable domain is DAMVIQNPRYQVTQFGKPVTLSCSQTLNHNVMYWYQQKSSQAPKLLFHYYDKDFNNEADTPDNFQSRRPNTSFCFLDIRSPGLGDTAMYLCATSRDRGPNTEAFFGQGTRLTVV.

This clonotype has at least ten counts. V is TRBV13 and J is TRBJ2-5, with TRBD1 as a possible D gene (5 bases). With 2 bases removed from V and 4 bases from J, the gap between germline ends came to 11 bases. The CDR3 spans 14 residues. Germline-derived CDR1 and CDR2 are PRHDT and FYEKMQ (reference sequence). The CDR3 DNA reads as TGTGCCAGCAGCTTAAAACCAGGGCGAGAGACCCAGTACTTC. Encoded protein: CASSLKPGRETQYF.

This clonotype was picked up many times. The rearrangement links TRBV27 to TRBJ1-6, with D uncertain. The germline CDR1 and CDR2 sequences are MNHEY and SMNVEV (reference sequence). CDR3 size: 14 residues. Trimming stripped 5 bases from V and 6 bases from J, with 11 bases between. DNA for the CDR3: TGTGCCAGCAGTAGCCGGGAGACTAATTCACCCCTCCACTTT. Translating it yields CASSSRETNSPLHF.

This clonotype has at least ten counts. The gene calls are TRBV20-1 and TRBJ2-3, with a tentative D call TRBD2 (6 bases). Trimming stripped 2 bases from V and 5 bases from J, with 11 bases between. The CDR3 length is 13 residues. Germline V gene lookup returns CDR1 DFQATT and CDR2 SNEGSKA (reference sequence). Written as DNA, the CDR3 is TGCAGTGCTAGACGGATAGCGGAAGATACGCAGTATTTT. Translation gives CSARRIAEDTQYF.